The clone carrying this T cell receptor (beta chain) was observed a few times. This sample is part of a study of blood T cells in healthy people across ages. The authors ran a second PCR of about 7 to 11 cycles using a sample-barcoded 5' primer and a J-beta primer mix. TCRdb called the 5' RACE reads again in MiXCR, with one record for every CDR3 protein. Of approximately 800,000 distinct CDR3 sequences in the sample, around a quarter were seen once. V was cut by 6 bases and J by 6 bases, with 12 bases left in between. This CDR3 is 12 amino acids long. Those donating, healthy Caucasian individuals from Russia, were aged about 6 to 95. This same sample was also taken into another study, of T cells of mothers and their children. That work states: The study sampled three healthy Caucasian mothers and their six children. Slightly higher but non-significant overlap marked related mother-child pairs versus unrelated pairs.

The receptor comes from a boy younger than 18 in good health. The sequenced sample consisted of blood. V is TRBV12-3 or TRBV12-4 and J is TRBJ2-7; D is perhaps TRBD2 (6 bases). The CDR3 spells CASSRGLSEQYF. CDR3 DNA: TGTGCCAGCAGCCGGGGACTGTCCGAGCAGTACTTC.